A single sample is the source of the 2 T cell receptor beta chains below, sequenced in a study of long-term antiretroviral therapy in people with HIV. The libraries were made with immunoSEQ v3.0 at survey level. The data were produced by immunoSEQ multiplex PCR, yet TCRdb's version contains in-frame clones alone and is incomplete. Here the sample spans about 21,000 clones, about 81% being singletons. Sample: unsorted PBMCs, taken 0.9 years after starting antiretroviral therapy. The receptor source for this set is a man between 18 and 29 years old with HIV.

This clone is a singleton in its sample. The chain couples TRBV5-1 to TRBJ2-3; 9 bases match TRBD2. V lost 0 bases, J lost 1 base, and 3 bases stayed unmatched. The CDR3 covers 16 residues. Germline CDR1 reads SGHRS; CDR2 reads YFSETQ. Here the CDR3 DNA reads TGCGCCAGCAGCTTGGCAGCGGGGGGCCGCACAGATACGCAGTATTTT. Its translation is CASSLAAGGRTDTQYF.

The chain employs TRBV7-2 and TRBJ1-1; TRBD1 is a possible D gene (6 bases). CDR3 length: 19 residues. CDR1 is SGHTA, CDR2 FQGNSA, per germline. Between the trimmed V and J ends, which lost 4 bases and 1 base, there was a span of 25 bases. The CDR3 nucleotides are TGTGCCAGCAGCTCTCAAACGACAGGATGGGAGGGAGGGAACACTGAAGCTTTCTTT. Translating gives CASSSQTTGWEGGNTEAFF.